These 2 T cell receptor beta chains were all obtained from the same sample, sequenced in a study of radiation and T cells in renal cell carcinoma. Time point denoted: blood 2 weeks post-SBRT. As to treatment: 15 Gy SBRT to primary tumor, nephrectomy 4 weeks later. Repertoires were generated with immunoSEQ multiplex PCR, while TCRdb's copy carries only in-frame clones and drops some. The data contain 150,000 to 160,000 clones, approximately 86% of them seen just once; the ten biggest clones take up 13%. The sequencing used blood, collected from a patient whose treatment included radiotherapy and nephrectomy. Source of these receptors: a woman between 50 and 59 years old with renal cell carcinoma.

The chain carries TRBV2 and TRBJ2-1; a possible D gene is TRBD2 (6 bases). Germline CDR1 and CDR2: SNHLY and FYNNEI. V dropped 7 bases and J dropped 2 bases, with 9 bases sitting between them. The CDR3 length is 13 residues. The CDR3 sequence is CASIAGPYNEQFF. In nucleotides, the CDR3 is TGTGCCAGCATCGCGGGGCCCTACAATGAGCAGTTCTTC.

The chain has TRBV9 and TRBJ1-1; TRBD1 aligns across 10 bases. CDR3 length: 14 residues. Germline CDR1 is SGDLS and CDR2 is YYNGEE. Trimming cost V 0 bases and J 7 bases; bases outside gene matches: 3. The CDR3 region has the DNA TGTGCCAGCAGCGTAGGACAGGGGGCTGGTGAAGCTTTCTTT. It encodes CASSVGQGAGEAFF.